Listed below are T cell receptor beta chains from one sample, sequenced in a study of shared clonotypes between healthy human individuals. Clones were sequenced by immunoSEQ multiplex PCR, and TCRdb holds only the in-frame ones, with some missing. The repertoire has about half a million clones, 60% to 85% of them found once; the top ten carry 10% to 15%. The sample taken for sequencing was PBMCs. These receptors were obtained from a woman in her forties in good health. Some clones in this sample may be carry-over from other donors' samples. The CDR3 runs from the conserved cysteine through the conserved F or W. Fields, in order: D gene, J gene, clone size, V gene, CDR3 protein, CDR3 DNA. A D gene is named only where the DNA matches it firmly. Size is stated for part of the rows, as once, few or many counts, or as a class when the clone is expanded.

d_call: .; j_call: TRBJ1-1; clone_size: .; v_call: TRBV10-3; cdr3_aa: CAITDDSLNTEAFF; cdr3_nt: TGTGCCATCACCGACGACAGTTTGAACACTGAAGCTTTCTTT
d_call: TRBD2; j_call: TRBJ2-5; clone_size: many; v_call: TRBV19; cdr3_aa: CASSIGGSGRAWKETQYF; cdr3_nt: TGTGCCAGTAGTATAGGGGGGAGCGGGAGGGCTTGGAAAGAGACCCAGTACTTC
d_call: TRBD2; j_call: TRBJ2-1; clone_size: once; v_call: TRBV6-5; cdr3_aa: CASSPSGSSYNEQFF; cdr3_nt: TGTGCCAGCAGTCCGAGCGGGAGCTCCTACAATGAGCAGTTCTTC
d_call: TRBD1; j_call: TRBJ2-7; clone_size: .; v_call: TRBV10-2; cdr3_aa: CASRTSRDRVDEQYF; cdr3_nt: TGCGCCAGCAGAACGTCCCGGGACAGGGTTGACGAGCAGTACTTC
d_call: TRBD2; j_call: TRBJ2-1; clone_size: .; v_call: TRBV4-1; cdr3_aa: CASSQWGTSSSYNEQFF; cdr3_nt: TGCGCCAGCAGCCAATGGGGGACTAGTAGCTCCTACAATGAGCAGTTCTTC
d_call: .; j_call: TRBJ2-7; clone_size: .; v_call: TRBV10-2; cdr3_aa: CASTGRDSYEQYF; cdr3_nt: TGCGCCAGCACGGGGCGGGACTCCTACGAGCAGTACTTC
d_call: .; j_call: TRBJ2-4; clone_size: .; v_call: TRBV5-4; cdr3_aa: CASSLWHAKNIQYF; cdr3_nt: TGTGCCAGCAGCTTGTGGCATGCCAAAAACATTCAGTACTTC
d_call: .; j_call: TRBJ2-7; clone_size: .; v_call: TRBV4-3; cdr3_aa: CASSQSWGGSSYEQYF; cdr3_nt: TGCGCCAGCAGCCAAAGTTGGGGTGGGAGCTCCTACGAGCAGTACTTC
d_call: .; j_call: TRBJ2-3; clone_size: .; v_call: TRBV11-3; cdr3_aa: CASSLGLGRETGTQYF; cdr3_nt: TGTGCCAGCAGCTTAGGTCTAGGGAGAGAGACAGGTACGCAGTATTTT
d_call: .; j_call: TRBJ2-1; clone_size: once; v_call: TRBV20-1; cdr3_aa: CSANSRGEQFF; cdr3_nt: TGCAGTGCTAACAGTAGAGGCGAGCAGTTCTTC
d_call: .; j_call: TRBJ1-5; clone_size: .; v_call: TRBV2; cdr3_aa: CASSSRTLRYSNQPQHF; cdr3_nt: TGTGCCAGCAGTTCCCGGACCCTAAGATATAGCAATCAGCCCCAGCATTTT
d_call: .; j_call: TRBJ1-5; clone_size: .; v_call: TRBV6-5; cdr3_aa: CASSTGGGQPQHF; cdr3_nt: TGTGCCAGCAGTACTGGGGGAGGACAGCCCCAGCATTTT
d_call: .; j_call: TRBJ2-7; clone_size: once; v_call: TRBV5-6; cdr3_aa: CASSLGGASSYEQYF; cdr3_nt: TGTGCCAGCAGCTTAGGCGGGGCGAGCTCCTACGAGCAGTACTTC
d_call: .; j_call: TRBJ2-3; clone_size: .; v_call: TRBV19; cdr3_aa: CASSTWTASTDTQYF; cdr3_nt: TGTGCCAGTAGTACCTGGACAGCCAGCACAGATACGCAGTATTTT
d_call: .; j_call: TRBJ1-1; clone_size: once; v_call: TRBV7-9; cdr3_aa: CASSPPEGATFWVAFF; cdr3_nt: TGTGCCAGCAGCCCGCCCGAAGGGGCCACCTTTTGGGTAGCTTTCTTT
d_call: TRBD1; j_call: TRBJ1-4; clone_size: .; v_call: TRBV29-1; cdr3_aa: CSAAGTEHATNEKLFF; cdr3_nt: TGCAGCGCTGCCGGGACAGAACATGCAACTAATGAAAAACTGTTTTTT
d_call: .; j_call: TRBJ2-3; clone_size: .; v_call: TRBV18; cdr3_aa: CASSPFGLSQTDTQYF; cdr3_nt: TGTGCCAGCTCACCCTTCGGACTTTCGCAGACAGATACGCAGTATTTT
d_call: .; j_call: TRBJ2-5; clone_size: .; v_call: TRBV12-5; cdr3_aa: CASAASLQAPTQETQYF; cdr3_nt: TGTGCTAGTGCCGCATCACTACAGGCTCCTACGCAAGAGACCCAGTACTTC
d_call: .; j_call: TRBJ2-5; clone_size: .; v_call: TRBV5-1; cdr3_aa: CASSRRYQETQYF; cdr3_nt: TGCGCCAGCAGTAGGAGGTACCAAGAGACCCAGTACTTC
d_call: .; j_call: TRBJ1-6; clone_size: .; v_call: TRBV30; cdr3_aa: CAWSVWGPDSPLHF; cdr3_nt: TGTGCCTGGAGTGTATGGGGTCCTGATTCACCCCTCCACTTT
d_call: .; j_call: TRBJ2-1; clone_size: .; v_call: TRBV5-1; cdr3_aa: CASSLGLNSYNEQFF; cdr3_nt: TGCGCCAGCAGCTTGGGACTTAATTCCTACAATGAGCAGTTCTTC
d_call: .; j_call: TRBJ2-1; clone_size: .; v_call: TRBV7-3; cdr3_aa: CASSRGRGDEQFF; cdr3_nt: TGTGCCAGCAGCCGTGGCAGGGGTGATGAGCAGTTCTTC
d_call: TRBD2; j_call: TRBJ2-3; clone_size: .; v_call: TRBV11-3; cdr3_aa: CASSPFLAAQYF; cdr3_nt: TGTGCCAGCAGCCCCTTTCTAGCGGCGCAGTATTTT
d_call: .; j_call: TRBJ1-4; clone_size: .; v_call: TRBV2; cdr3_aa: CASSEALGRQEKLFF; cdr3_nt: TGTGCCAGCAGTGAAGCGCTTGGCCGCCAGGAAAAACTGTTTTTT
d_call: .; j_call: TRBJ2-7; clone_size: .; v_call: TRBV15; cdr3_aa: CATSRVKGYEQYF; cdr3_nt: TGTGCCACCAGCAGAGTAAAGGGTTACGAGCAGTACTTC
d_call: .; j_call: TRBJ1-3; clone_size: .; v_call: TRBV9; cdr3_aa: CASRPPGRGSGNTIYF; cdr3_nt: TGTGCCAGCAGGCCACCAGGCAGGGGAAGTGGAAACACCATATATTTT
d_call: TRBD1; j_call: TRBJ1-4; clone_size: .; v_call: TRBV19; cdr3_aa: CASSTDRVNEKLFF; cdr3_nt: TGTGCCAGTAGTACGGACAGGGTGAATGAAAAACTGTTTTTT
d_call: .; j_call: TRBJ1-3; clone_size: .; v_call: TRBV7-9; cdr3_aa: CASSLGGFSGNTIYF; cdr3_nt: TGTGCCAGCAGCTTAGGGGGATTCTCTGGAAACACCATATATTTT
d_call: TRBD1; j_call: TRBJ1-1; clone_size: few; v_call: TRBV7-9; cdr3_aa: CASSGQGNAEAFF; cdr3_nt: TGTGCCAGCAGCGGACAGGGGAACGCTGAAGCTTTCTTT
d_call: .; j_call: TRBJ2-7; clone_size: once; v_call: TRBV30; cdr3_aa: CAWSVLEQFSYEQYF; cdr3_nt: TGTGCCTGGAGTGTACTGGAGCAGTTCTCCTACGAGCAGTACTTC
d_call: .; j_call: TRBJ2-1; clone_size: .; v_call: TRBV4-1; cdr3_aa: CASSPYGPGEYNEQFF; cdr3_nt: TGCGCCAGCAGCCCCTACGGGCCAGGTGAATACAATGAGCAGTTCTTC
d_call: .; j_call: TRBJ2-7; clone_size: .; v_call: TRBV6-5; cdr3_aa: CASMDSAYEQYF; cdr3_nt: TGTGCCAGCATGGACAGTGCCTACGAGCAGTACTTC
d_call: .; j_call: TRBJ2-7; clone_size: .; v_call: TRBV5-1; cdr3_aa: CASSGQPSILASYEQYF; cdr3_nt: TGCGCCAGCTCCGGACAGCCCTCCATCTTGGCCTCCTACGAGCAGTACTTC
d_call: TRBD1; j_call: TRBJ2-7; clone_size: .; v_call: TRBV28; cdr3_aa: CASSVTGAQGEQYF; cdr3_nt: TGTGCCAGCAGCGTTACAGGGGCTCAGGGCGAGCAGTACTTC
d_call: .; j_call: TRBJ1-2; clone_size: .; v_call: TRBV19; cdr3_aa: CASRGADSYGYTF; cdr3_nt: TGTGCCAGTCGGGGGGCCGATTCCTATGGCTACACCTTC
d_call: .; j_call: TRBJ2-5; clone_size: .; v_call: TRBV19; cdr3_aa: CASSMGIETQYF; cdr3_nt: TGTGCCAGTAGTATGGGAATCGAGACCCAGTACTTC
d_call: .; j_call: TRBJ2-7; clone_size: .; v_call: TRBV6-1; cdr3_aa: CATRRRTGLTYEQYF; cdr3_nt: TGTGCCACCAGGAGGAGAACAGGGTTAACCTACGAGCAGTACTTC
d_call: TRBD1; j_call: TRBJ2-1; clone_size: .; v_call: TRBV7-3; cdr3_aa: CASSQGQGRNEQFF; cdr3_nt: TGTGCCAGCAGCCAAGGACAGGGCAGGAATGAGCAGTTCTTC
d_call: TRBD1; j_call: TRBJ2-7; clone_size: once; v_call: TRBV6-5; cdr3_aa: CASSLLGTGTYEQYF; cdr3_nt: TGTGCCAGCAGTCTCCTCGGGACAGGGACCTACGAGCAGTACTTC
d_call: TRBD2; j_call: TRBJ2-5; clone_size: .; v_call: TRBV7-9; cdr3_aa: CASSRSGTSKRQETQYF; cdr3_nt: TGTGCCAGCAGCCGCTCCGGGACTAGCAAGAGACAAGAGACCCAGTACTTC
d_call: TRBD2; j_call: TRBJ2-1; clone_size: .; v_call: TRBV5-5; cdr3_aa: CASSELAGGYNEQFF; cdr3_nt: TGTGCCAGCAGCGAACTAGCGGGGGGGTACAATGAGCAGTTCTTC
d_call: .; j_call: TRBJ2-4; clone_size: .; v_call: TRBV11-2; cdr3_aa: CASSLRAGSLAKNIQYF; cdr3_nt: TGTGCCAGCAGCTTACGTGCGGGATCACTAGCCAAAAACATTCAGTACTTC
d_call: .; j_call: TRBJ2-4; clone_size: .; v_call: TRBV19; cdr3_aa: CASSINPRGRGNIQYF; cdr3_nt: TGTGCCAGTAGTATTAACCCCCGGGGGAGAGGAAACATTCAGTACTTC
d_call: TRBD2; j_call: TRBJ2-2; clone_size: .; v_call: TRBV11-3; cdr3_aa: CASSLGLAGGSTGELFF; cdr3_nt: TGTGCCAGCAGCTTGGGACTAGCGGGAGGATCGACCGGGGAGCTGTTTTTT